This T cell receptor (beta chain) was documented in a study of blood T cell repertoires in COVID-19. In the original processing: Amplifying reference gene primers gave estimates of nucleated cell counts. The assay was immunoSEQ multiplex PCR, and TCRdb's table has in-frame clones only and misses some. The D gene and trimming were derived from the DNA, and the V and J assignments and clone size from that table. The sample comprises about 160,000 clones, roughly four fifths of which are singletons, and about 20% rests with the top ten. The sequence came from a woman older than 75 with acute or convalescent COVID-19. Material for sequencing was peripheral blood.

CDR3 region: CASSSPLAGGPSSYNEQFF. CDR3 DNA: TGCGCCAGCAGCTCACCCTTAGCGGGAGGCCCAAGCTCCTACAATGAGCAGTTCTTC. The chain employs TRBV5-1 and TRBJ2-1; 10 bases are a match to TRBD2. With V trimmed by 3 bases and J by 0 bases, 12 bases remained unmatched. From germline, CDR1 is SGHRS and CDR2 YFSETQ. The CDR3 totals 19 residues.